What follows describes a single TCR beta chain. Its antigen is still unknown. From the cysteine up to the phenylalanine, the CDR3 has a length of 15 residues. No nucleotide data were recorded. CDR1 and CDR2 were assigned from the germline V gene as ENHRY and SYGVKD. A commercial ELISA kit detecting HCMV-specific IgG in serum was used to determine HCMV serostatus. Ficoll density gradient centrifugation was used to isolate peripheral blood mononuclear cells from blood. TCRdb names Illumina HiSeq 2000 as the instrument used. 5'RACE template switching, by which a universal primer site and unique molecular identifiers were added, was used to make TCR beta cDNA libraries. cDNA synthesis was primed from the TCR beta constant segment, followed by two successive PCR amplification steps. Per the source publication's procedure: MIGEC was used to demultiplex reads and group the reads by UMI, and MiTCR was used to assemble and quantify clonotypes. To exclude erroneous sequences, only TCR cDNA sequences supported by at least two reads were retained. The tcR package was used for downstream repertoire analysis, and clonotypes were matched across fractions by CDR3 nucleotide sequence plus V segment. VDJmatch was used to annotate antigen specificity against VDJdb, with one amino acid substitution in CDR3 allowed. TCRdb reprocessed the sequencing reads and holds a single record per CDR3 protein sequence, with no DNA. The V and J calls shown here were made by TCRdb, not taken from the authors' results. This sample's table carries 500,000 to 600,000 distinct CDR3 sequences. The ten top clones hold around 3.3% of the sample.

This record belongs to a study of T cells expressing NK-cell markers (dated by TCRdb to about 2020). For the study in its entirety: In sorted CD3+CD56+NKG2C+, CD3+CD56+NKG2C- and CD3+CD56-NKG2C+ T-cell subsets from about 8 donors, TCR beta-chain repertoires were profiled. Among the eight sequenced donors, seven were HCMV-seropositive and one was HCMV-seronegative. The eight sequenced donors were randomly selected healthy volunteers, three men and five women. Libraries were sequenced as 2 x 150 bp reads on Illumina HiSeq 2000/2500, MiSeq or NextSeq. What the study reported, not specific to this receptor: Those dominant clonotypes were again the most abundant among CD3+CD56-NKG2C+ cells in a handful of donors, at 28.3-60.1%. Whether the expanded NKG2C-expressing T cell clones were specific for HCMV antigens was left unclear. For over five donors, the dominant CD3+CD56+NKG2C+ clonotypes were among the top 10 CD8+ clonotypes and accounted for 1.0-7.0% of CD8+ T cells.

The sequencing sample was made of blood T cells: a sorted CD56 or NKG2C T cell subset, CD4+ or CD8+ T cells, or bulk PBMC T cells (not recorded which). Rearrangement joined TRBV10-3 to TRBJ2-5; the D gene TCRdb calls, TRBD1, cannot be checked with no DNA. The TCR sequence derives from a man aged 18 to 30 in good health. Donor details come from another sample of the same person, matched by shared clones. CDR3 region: CAISQTGVNQETQYF.